The entry below gives a single TCR beta chain sequence along with its context. Participants were aged roughly 18 to 90 years, lived in over 20 US areas, and enrolled virtually. The entry originates in a study of blood T cell repertoires in COVID-19. Whole-study context: Sample material is recorded as cDNA or gDNA derived from T cells, B-cell-depleted T cells, or PBMCs.

Original methodology: From reference gene primer amplification, estimates of nucleated cell counts were derived. Generated by immunoSEQ multiplex PCR, the TCRdb table keeps only in-frame clones and is missing some. V and J calls plus clone size are reproduced from that table; the DNA served to infer D and trimming. The top ten hold approximately 2% of the sample, which has about 480,000 clones, nearly 90% seen once. The CDR3 consists of 17 residues. The germline V and J ends were trimmed by 5 bases and 2 bases, with 25 bases remaining between them. Germline-derived CDR1 and CDR2 are SQVTM and ANQGSEA.

The clonotype was recovered from a woman in her late teens or twenties with acute COVID-19. The rearrangement uses TRBV29-1 and TRBJ2-7; perhaps TRBD1 as D (7 bases). Sequenced material: PBMCs or T cells enriched from blood (not recorded which). The CDR3 bases are TGCAGCGTTATGAATGTCCAGGGGGGACGGGCGACCTACGAGCAGTACTTC. Its protein product is CSVMNVQGGRATYEQYF.